This T cell receptor beta chain was sequenced during a study of PD-1 blockade in classical Hodgkin lymphoma. The CDR3 runs to 16 residues. V dropped 3 bases and J dropped 3 bases, with 13 bases sitting between them. CDR1 and CDR2 (germline): SGDLS, YYNGEE. Described time point: cycle 4 day 1 (C4D1), after less than 7 weeks of nivolumab. Relapse was seen in all patients after autologous stem cell transplantation, and brentuximab vedotin exposure was variable. Profiling relied on immunoSEQ multiplex PCR, and the TCRdb table lists in-frame clones only, not all of them. This sample has tens of thousands of clones; around 90% occur once, and the top ten carry around 8%.

The rearrangement uses TRBV9 and TRBJ2-6; D remains unclear. This material consisted of peripheral blood mononuclear cells (PBMCs), taken before the fourth cycle of nivolumab. The source of this sequence is a human donor with classical Hodgkin lymphoma. The CDR3 sequence: CASSAPMAYGANVLTF. In DNA form, the CDR3 reads TGTGCCAGCAGCGCTCCAATGGCTTATGGGGCCAACGTCCTGACTTTC.